These 23 T cell receptor beta chains came from one sample sequenced in a study of cytomegalovirus exposure and HLA in healthy donors. In the PCR, 60 Vbeta and 13 Jbeta primers were used. The protocol was immunoSEQ multiplex PCR, while the TCRdb copy is restricted to in-frame clones and leaves out a portion. The sample consists of fewer than 200,000 clones, 80% of them appearing once. The sequenced sample consisted of PBMCs. Source of these receptors: a boy under 18 in good health and CMV-seronegative.

The chain links TRBV21-1 to TRBJ2-7; the D call of TRBD1 is as the table states it, not checked on the DNA. TRBV21-1 corresponds to a pseudogene. The CDR3 sequence is 16 residues long. The CDR3 region has the DNA TGTGCCAGCAGCAAAGCGCAGGGTAGAGGAGAATACGAGCAGTACTTC. Its protein product is CASSKAQGRGEYEQYF.

On this clone itself: A read error may produce the germline difference seen at one junction end. The chain combines TRBV7-9 with TRBJ1-4; D may be TRBD1 (5 bases). The CDR3 consists of 15 residues. Germline loops: CDR1 SEHNR, CDR2 FQNEAQ (reference sequence). CDR3 in DNA: TGTTCCAGCAGTCTTACAGGTCCCACTAATGAAAAACTGTTTTTT. Translation: CSSSLTGPTNEKLFF.

The V gene is TRBV30, the J gene TRBJ1-1, with TRBD1 matching 8 bases. The germline V gene has CDR1 GTSNPN and CDR2 SVGIG (reference sequence). The trim removed 0 bases at V and 3 bases at J, leaving 9 bases unmatched. This CDR3 comprises 16 residues. The CDR3 reads CAWSVTRTGKDTEAFF. CDR3 DNA sequence: TGTGCCTGGAGTGTAACGAGGACAGGGAAGGACACTGAAGCTTTCTTT. Complete variable domain (other parts from reference TRBV30 and TRBJ1-1): SQTIHQWPATLVQPVGSPLSLECTVEGTSNPNLYWYRQAAGRGLQLLFYSVGIGQISSEVPQNLSASRPQDRQFILSSKKLLLSDSGFYLCAWSVTRTGKDTEAFFGQGTRLTVV.

V usage is TRBV11-3 and J usage is TRBJ2-3; 14 nucleotides match TRBD2. Germline values: CDR1 SGHNT, CDR2 YENEEA. The trim removed 10 bases at V and 1 base at J, leaving 4 bases unmatched. The CDR3 has 15 residues. CDR3 DNA: TGTGCCACCCGACTAGCGGGAGGGGGCACAGATACGCAGTATTTT. It yields the protein CATRLAGGGTDTQYF.

Details on this clone: This same CDR3 is encoded by further DNA sequences in the sample. The J gene is TRBJ1-1, the V gene TRBV2, with TRBD1 identical over 7 bases. CDR1 is SNHLY and CDR2 is FYNNEI in the germline V gene. The V segment lost 1 base and the J segment 1 base; nucleotides outside the gene matches: 0. The CDR3 is 14 amino acids. The CDR3 nucleotides are TGTGCCAGCAGTGAAGACAGGGGGAACACTGAAGCTTTCTTT. This translates into CASSEDRGNTEAFF. Full variable domain (missing parts from reference TRBV2 and TRBJ1-1): EPEVTQTPSHQVTQMGQEVILRCVPISNHLYFYWYRQILGQKVEFLVSFYNNEISEKSEIFDDQFSVERPDGSNFTLKIRSTKLEDSAMYFCASSEDRGNTEAFFGQGTRLTVV.

This clone was counted a few times. V is TRBV21-1 and J is TRBJ2-7; the tabulated D call, TRBD2, remains unverified against the DNA. TRBV21-1 is shown as a pseudogene. There are 18 residues in the CDR3. CDR3 amino acids: CASSKVWETDRGSYEQYF. In DNA, the CDR3 is TGTGCCAGCAGCAAAGTTTGGGAGACAGACCGGGGGTCCTACGAGCAGTACTTC.

V is TRBV30 and J is TRBJ1-1, with a possible D match to TRBD1 (6 bases). Germline loops: CDR1 GTSNPN, CDR2 SVGIG (reference sequence). The CDR3 contains 12 residues. The V and J ends lost 5 bases and 1 base respectively, with 8 bases between them. As DNA, the CDR3 is TGTGCCTGGGGACAGCAGAACACTGAAGCTTTCTTT. Translated, it gives CAWGQQNTEAFF.

This clone was counted between two and nine times. The chain recombines TRBV30 with TRBJ1-6; no clear D gene. Trimming removed 2 bases at V and 7 bases at J, with 9 bases between. Germline-derived CDR1 and CDR2 are GTSNPN and SVGIG (reference sequence). This CDR3 has 13 amino acids. The CDR3 nucleotides read TGTGCCTGGAGTCTCGGGATGAATTCACCCCTCCACTTT. It is translated as CAWSLGMNSPLHF.

The chain employs TRBV18 and TRBJ1-5; 10 bases agree with TRBD1. The germline CDR1 and CDR2 sequences are KGHSH and LQKENI. V was clipped by 3 bases and J by 7 bases; unmatched bases: 6. This CDR3 is 15 amino acids long. The CDR3 spells CASSPTGTGAQPQHF. CDR3 DNA sequence: TGTGCCAGCTCACCTACCGGGACAGGGGCCCAGCCCCAGCATTTT.

This clone showed up just once. This sequence joins TRBV7-9 and TRBJ2-3; possible D gene TRBD1, 5 bases. Germline CDR1 and CDR2: SEHNR and FQNEAQ (reference sequence). Trimming took 5 bases from V and 0 from J, leaving 9 bases between them. The CDR3 runs 14 residues. This CDR3 reads CASSPTASTDTQYF. CDR3 coding DNA: TGTGCCAGCAGCCCGACAGCCAGCACAGATACGCAGTATTTT.

V gene TRBV13 combines with J gene TRBJ2-5, with D perhaps matching TRBD1 (6 bases). Deletions cut 2 bases from V and 4 bases from J, with 11 bases between. Germline V CDR1 and CDR2: PRHDT, FYEKMQ (reference sequence). The CDR3 consists of 14 residues. CDR3: CASSLFQGSETQYF. As DNA, the CDR3 is TGTGCCAGCAGCTTATTTCAGGGGTCAGAGACCCAGTACTTC.

The genes are TRBV7-8 and TRBJ2-1; a possible D gene is TRBD2 (6 bases). This CDR3 has 18 amino acids. Trimming cost V 5 bases and J 1 base, with 21 bases left between them. CDR1 is SGHVS and CDR2 is FQNEAQ in the germline V gene. The CDR3 loop reads CASSPRRAGTLSYNEQFF. CDR3 nucleotide sequence: TGTGCCAGCAGCCCCCGCCGGGCGGGGACGCTTTCCTACAATGAGCAGTTCTTC.

The J gene is TRBJ1-1, the V gene TRBV30; 9 nucleotides line up with TRBD1. The CDR3 is made up of 12 amino acids. V shed 6 bases and J 4 bases; nucleotides not matched to a gene: 3. Germline-derived CDR1 and CDR2 are GTSNPN and SVGIG (reference sequence). This CDR3 is CACDRGGTEAFF. CDR3 bases: TGTGCCTGTGACAGGGGGGGCACTGAAGCTTTCTTT. The complete variable domain, with remaining parts taken from reference TRBV30 and TRBJ1-1, reads SQTIHQWPATLVQPVGSPLSLECTVEGTSNPNLYWYRQAAGRGLQLLFYSVGIGQISSEVPQNLSASRPQDRQFILSSKKLLLSDSGFYLCACDRGGTEAFFGQGTRLTVV.

This chain uses TRBV13 with TRBJ2-1, with TRBD1 identical over 10 bases. The V segment lost 5 bases and the J segment 9 bases; nucleotides outside the gene matches: 10. The CDR3 runs to 15 residues. The germline V gene encodes CDR1 PRHDT and CDR2 FYEKMQ (reference sequence). CDR3 nucleotide sequence: TGTGCCAGCAGCCTCCCCGGGACAGGGGATAGTGAGCAGTTCTTC. Its translation: CASSLPGTGDSEQFF.

The chain carries TRBV29-1 and TRBJ1-1; the D is unclear. V shed 4 bases and J shed 0 bases, with 9 bases lying between them. CDR1 and CDR2 from the germline V gene are SQVTM and ANQGSEA. This CDR3 spans 13 amino acids. The DNA for the CDR3 is TGCAGCGTTGTGTTGCGTATGAACACTGAAGCTTTCTTT. Translation: CSVVLRMNTEAFF.

The CDR3, as DNA: TGCGCCAGCAGCTTGGGGGAGGGGGGGCATCAGCCCCAGCATTTT. Its translation is CASSLGEGGHQPQHF. The gene calls are TRBV5-1 and TRBJ1-5, with a weak D call TRBD1 (6 bases). From germline, CDR1 is SGHRS and CDR2 YFSETQ. Trimming shortened V by 0 bases and J by 5 bases, and 12 bases separated the two germline ends. The CDR3 is made up of 15 amino acids. Using reference TRBV5-1 and TRBJ1-5 for the parts outside the CDR3, the full variable domain is KAGVTQTPRYLIKTRGQQVTLSCSPISGHRSVSWYQQTPGQGLQFLFEYFSETQRNKGNFPGRFSGRQFSNSRSEMNVSTLELGDSALYLCASSLGEGGHQPQHFGDGTRLSIL.

The V call is TRBV5-1, the J call TRBJ2-1; 10 bases are a match to TRBD1. CDR3 length: 16 residues. Germline trimming cut 4 bases from V and 6 bases from J; bases unmatched to any gene: 10. In germline, CDR1 is SGHRS, CDR2 YFSETQ. The CDR3 bases are TGCGCCAGCAGCCTCGCGACAGGGGGCCTGGTCAATGAGCAGTTCTTC. This encodes CASSLATGGLVNEQFF.

Here the CDR3 reads CASSYSRGEASQPQHF. The DNA for the CDR3 is TGTGCCAGCAGTTACTCGCGAGGGGAGGCAAGTCAGCCCCAGCATTTT. The rearrangement links TRBV6-6 to TRBJ1-5; tentative D call: TRBD1 (5 bases). This CDR3 region has 16 residues. V lost 0 bases and J lost 6, with 15 bases in between. Per germline, CDR1 MNHNY and CDR2 SVGAGI (reference sequence).

This clone showed up just a few times. The chain combines TRBV11-2 with TRBJ2-1; 7 bases map to TRBD2. The CDR3 consists of 15 residues. V lost 0 bases to trimming and J lost 7 bases; unmatched junction nucleotides: 6. Germline lookup yields CDR1 SGHAT and CDR2 FQNNGV. CDR3 nucleotide sequence: TGTGCCAGCAGCTTAGAAGGACTAGATGCGAATGAGCAGTTCTTC. Protein product: CASSLEGLDANEQFF.

The V gene is TRBV27, the J gene TRBJ1-2; 8 bases are shared with TRBD1. Germline loops: CDR1 MNHEY, CDR2 SMNVEV (reference sequence). V lost 2 bases, J lost 6 bases, and 11 bases stayed unmatched. CDR3 length equals 16 residues. This CDR3 is CASSLKPSDRADGYTF. The CDR3 DNA is TGTGCCAGCAGTTTAAAACCCTCGGACAGGGCGGATGGCTACACCTTC.

The CDR3 nucleotides are TGTGCCACCAGCAGACGCCCGGACAGGGTTGATGGCTACACCTTC. This gives the protein CATSRRPDRVDGYTF. The chain uses TRBV15 and TRBJ1-2; TRBD1 matches 8 bases. V lost 2 bases, J lost 6 bases, and 8 bases stayed unmatched. The CDR3 spans 15 residues. From germline, CDR1 is LNHNV and CDR2 YYDKDF (reference sequence).

The chain carries TRBV19 and TRBJ1-5; possibly TRBD1 for D (5 bases). The V end lost 7 bases, the J end lost 2 bases, and 15 bases lay between the germline ends. This CDR3 spans 15 amino acids. Germline CDR1 reads LNHDA; CDR2 reads SQIVND (reference sequence). Here the CDR3 reads CASTERSTGNQPQHF. Written as DNA, the CDR3 is TGTGCCAGTACCGAACGATCGACAGGCAATCAGCCCCAGCATTTT.

The J gene is TRBJ1-5, the V gene TRBV30, with D perhaps matching TRBD1 (6 bases). Germline CDR1 is GTSNPN and CDR2 is SVGIG (reference sequence). This CDR3 region has 13 residues. The germline V and J ends were trimmed by 3 bases and 5 bases, with 11 bases remaining between them. As DNA, the CDR3 is TGTGCCTGGAGGGCCCAGGGGCATCAGCCCCAGCATTTT. Residues: CAWRAQGHQPQHF.